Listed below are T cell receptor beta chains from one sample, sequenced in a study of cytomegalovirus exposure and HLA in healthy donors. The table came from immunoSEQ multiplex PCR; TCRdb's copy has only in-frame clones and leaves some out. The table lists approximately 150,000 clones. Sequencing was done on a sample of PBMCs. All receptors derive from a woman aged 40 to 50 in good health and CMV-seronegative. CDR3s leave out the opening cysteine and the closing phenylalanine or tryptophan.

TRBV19,ASNPSFGTSGGKETQY
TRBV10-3,AIKAVLDDTQY
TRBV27,ASSLGGETYGYT
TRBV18,ASSPVSGELF
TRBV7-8,ASSLTGNANTGELF
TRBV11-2,ASSFTGQINSPLH
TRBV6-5,ASRGASYNYGYT
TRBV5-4,ASSLGGSGGINEKLF
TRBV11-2,ASSSGTGVYEQY
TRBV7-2,ASSWALSGDIQY
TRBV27,ASSRTNEKLF
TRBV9,ASSPPQRNTIY
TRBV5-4,ASSFAGPTYEQY
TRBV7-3,ASSPGRGTNYGYT
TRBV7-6,ASSSGNYGYT
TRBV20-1,RPSDNYGYT
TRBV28,ASSPLAYTIY
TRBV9,ASSVEPGGEQF
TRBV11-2,ASSFSNYGYT
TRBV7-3,ASSSQGYSEAF
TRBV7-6,ASSLSSGLGEQY
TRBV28,ASSRGYGGDNQPQH
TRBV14,ASRGQGEQF
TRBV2,ASTQTPGVSYGYT
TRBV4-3,ASSLNRWDEAF
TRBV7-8,ASSFESVDSISNQPQH
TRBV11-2,ASSLGTRRETQY
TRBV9,ASTAGRSYNEQF
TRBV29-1,SVAQGAGANVLT
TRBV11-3,ASSHGETQY
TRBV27,ASRRQGASTGELF
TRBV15,ATSPDRYQETQY
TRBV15,ATSKLTGGTEAF
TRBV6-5,ASSPRVGGNTEAF
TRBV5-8,ASRHSDWNTEAF
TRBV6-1,ASSENAWGRQPQH
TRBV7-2,ASSPSGLGELF
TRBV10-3,AISEPGLAGPDTQY
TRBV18,ASSPGQGGTEAF
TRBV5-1,ASSSPDSSSYNSPLH
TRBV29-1,SVAKGGGNTIY
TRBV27,ASSAQTGRNEKLF